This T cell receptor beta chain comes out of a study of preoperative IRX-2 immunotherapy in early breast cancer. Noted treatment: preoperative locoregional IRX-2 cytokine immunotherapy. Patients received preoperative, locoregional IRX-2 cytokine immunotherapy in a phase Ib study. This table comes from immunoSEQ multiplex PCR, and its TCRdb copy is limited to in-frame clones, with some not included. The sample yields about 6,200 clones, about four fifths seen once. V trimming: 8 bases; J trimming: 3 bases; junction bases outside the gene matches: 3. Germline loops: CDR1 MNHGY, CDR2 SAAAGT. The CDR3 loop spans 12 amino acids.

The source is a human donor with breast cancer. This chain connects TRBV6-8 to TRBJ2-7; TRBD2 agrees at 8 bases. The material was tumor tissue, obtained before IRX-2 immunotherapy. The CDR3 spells CASRTSGYEQYF. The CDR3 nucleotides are TGTGCCAGCCGTACTAGCGGCTACGAGCAGTACTTC.